This T cell receptor beta chain is from a study of blood T cell repertoires in COVID-19 (TCRdb year 2020). Looking at the study overall: The collaborator samples originated in the United States, Italy and Spain and spanned the acute and convalescent phases of COVID-19. The prospective study material was composed of cDNA or gDNA derived from T cells, B-cell-depleted T cells, or PBMCs. The dataset comprised deeply sampled blood TCRbeta repertoires from subjects exposed to, actively infected with, or recovered from COVID-19. The repertoires were released in a freely available public database intended as a resource for research on the immune response to SARS-CoV-2. Samples came from the ongoing ImmuneRACE study (first 160 participants) plus 1,254 subjects from 6 global collaborators. Sample metadata almost always included a de-identified subject ID, COVID-19 status, age in years and sex. Where available, HLA class I and class II types were obtained from metadata supplied by the sample provider rather than from assay-based typing. What the study reported, not specific to this receptor: How much clinical and demographic metadata was included differed by source and by participant, and the metadata was provided uncurated.

The collaborating institutions used their own protocols to collect whole blood in K2EDTA tubes. Collaborator samples were shipped for TCRbeta analysis as frozen whole blood, isolated PBMCs, or DNA extracted from either sample type. TCRbeta CDR3 regions were amplified from genomic DNA by means of the immunoSEQ Assay, a bias-controlled multiplex PCR. The study's own analysis went as follows. The number of nucleated cells in each sample was estimated from the amplification of reference gene primers within the assay. To quantify the absolute abundance of each unique TCRbeta CDR3 rearrangement, sequence reads were collapsed and filtered. For each sample, productive Simpson clonality was calculated by taking the square root of Simpson's diversity index across productive rearrangements. Here the immuneACCESS table is served through TCRdb, limited to in-frame sequences with V and J called. Missing clones are a known gap in these copies; in checked studies unresolved V genes cover under half, and the rest lacks a known reason. The DNA was the basis for D and trimming; V, J and clone size are from that table. The sample records approximately 140,000 clones, roughly 90% of which are singletons. The ten largest clones take up about 4.1% of the sample.

Comment on this clone: Which antigen it targets is not known. The sample holds no much larger clone one base away, and base qualities are not on file.

The specimen was peripheral blood. The source is a woman in her sixties or seventies with active or convalescent COVID-19.

The CDR3 in this case is CASSFGGSYNSPLHF. The nucleotide sequence reads TGTGCCAGCAGCTTCGGGGGATCCTATAATTCACCCCTCCACTTT. The chain uses TRBV7-2 and TRBJ1-6; the D gene is perhaps TRBD1, on 5 matching bases. Trimming at the junction amounts to 3 bases on V and 1 base on J, and the germline ends lie 7 bases apart. In the germline V gene, CDR1 corresponds to SGHTA and CDR2 to FQGNSA. Counted from cysteine to phenylalanine, this CDR3 has 15 amino acids. CDR3 DNA only is kept here, 45 bases in frame from base 1.